Listed here is a single T cell receptor beta chain. V shed 4 bases and J 7 bases; nucleotides not matched to a gene: 14. Germline loops: CDR1 LGHDT, CDR2 YNNKEL (reference sequence). The CDR3 loop spans 17 amino acids. This sample stems from a study of blood T cell repertoires in COVID-19. The wider study: PBMCs, B-cell-depleted T cells, or T cells provided the cDNA or gDNA that made up the material.

Authors' processing steps: Amplification of reference gene primers provided the estimated nucleated cell counts. The repertoire was sequenced with immunoSEQ multiplex PCR; TCRdb's copy has only in-frame clones and lacks some. The V and J calls and the clone size are those of that table, but D and trimming were determined from the DNA. In the table there are roughly 250,000 clones, around 87% of which are singletons. This receptor was taken from a woman in her 50s with acute or convalescent COVID-19. The sequenced material came from peripheral blood. The V gene is TRBV3-1 (or the pseudogene TRBV3-2), the J gene TRBJ2-3, with 10 bases aligning to TRBD2. The CDR3 region has the DNA TGTGCCAGCAGCCCCCTAACAGCGGGAGGGGGGACTCATACGCAGTATTTT. As protein: CASSPLTAGGGTHTQYF.